The TCR beta chain under discussion was sequenced for a study of T cells after yellow fever vaccination. It was through 5'RACE template switching that TCR cDNA was made, with a universal primer site and UMIs added. TCRdb redid the calling of the 5' RACE reads with MiXCR, one entry per CDR3 protein. The sample includes some 670,000 distinct CDR3 sequences, about 12% of them seen just once. The study, taken as a whole, reports: A faster peak, day 5 versus 15, was reached by the weaker secondary response. FACS-sorted repertoires could contain abundant clonotypes contaminating from the bulk population.

Comment on this clonotype: No antigen is known for it.

Germline CDR1 is MDHEN and CDR2 is SYDVKM. The CDR3 is 15 amino acids. Trimming took 5 bases from V and 2 from J, leaving 14 bases between them. The receptor was derived from a man aged 25-45 years who received the YFV17D yellow fever vaccine. The chain recombines TRBV28 with TRBJ2-3; unclear D gene. The sequences come from PBMCs, collected on the day of the yellow fever booster vaccination. CDR3 sequence (DNA): TGTGCCAGCAGTCTCTCGACGGGCCTCACAGATACGCAGTATTTT. Its protein is CASSLSTGLTDTQYF.